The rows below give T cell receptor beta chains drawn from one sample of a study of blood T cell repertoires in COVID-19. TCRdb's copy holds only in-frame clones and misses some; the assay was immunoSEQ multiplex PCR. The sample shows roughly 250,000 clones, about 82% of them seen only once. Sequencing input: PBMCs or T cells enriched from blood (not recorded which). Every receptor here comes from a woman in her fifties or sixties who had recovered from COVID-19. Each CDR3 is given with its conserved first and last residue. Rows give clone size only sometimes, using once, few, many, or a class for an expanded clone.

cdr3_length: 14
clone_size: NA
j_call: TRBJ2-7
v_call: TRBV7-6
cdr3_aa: CASTIEDRGYEQYF

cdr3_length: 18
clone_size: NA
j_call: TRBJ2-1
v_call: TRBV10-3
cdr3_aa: CAISESSLGLTSYNEQFF

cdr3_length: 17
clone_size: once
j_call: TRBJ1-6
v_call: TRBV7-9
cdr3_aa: CASSPSPGQGENSPLHF

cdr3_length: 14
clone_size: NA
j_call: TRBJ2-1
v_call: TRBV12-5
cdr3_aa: CASGRTSGNNEQFF

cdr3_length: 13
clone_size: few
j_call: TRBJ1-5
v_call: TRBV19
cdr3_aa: CASSWQSNQPQHF

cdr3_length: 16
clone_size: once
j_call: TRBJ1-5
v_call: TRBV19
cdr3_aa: CASSIDGGYSNQPQHF

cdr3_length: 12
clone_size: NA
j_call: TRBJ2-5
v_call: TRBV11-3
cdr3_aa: CASSTGEETQYF

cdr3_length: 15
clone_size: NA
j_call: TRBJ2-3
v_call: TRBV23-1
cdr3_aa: CASSPGTSSTDTQYF

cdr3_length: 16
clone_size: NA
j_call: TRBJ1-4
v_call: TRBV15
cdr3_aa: CATSRRRTGTNEKLFF

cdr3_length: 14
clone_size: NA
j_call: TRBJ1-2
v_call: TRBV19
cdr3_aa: CASSKRGEGDGYTF

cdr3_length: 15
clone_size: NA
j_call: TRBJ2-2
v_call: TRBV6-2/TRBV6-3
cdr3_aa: CASSYSRTGAGELFF

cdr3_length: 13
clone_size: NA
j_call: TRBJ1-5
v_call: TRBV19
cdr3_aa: CASTFAGNQPQHF

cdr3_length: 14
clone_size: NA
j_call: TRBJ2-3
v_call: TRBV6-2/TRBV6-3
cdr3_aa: CASRPSGGTDTQYF

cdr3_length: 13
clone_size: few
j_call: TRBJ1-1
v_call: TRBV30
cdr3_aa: CAWSVGGGNRAFF

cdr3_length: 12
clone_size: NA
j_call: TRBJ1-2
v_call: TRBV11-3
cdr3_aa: CASSPYGGGYTF

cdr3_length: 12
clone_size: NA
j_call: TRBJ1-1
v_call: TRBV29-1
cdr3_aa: CSVGAVNTEAFF

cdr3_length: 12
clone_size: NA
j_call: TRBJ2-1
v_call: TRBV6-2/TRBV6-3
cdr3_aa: CASSNRGYEQFF

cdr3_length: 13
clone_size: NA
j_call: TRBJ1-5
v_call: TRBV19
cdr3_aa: CASRGRGNQPQHF

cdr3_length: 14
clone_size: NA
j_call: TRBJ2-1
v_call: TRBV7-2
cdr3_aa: CASTSGGANNEQFF

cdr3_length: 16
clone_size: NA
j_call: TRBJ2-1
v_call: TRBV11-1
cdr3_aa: CASSLGGSSSYNEQFF

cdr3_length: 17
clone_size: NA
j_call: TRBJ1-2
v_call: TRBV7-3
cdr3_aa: CASSLLGSRGSGLGYTF

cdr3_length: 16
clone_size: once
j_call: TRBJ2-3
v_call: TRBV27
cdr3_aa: CASSPTTQTRTDTQYF

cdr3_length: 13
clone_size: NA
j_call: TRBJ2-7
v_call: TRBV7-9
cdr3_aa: CASSFRWGREQYF

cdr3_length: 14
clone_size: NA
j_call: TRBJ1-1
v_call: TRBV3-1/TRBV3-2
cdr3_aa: CASSTVTENTEAFF

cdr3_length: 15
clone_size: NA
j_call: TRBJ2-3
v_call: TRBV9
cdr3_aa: CASSERGASTDTQYF

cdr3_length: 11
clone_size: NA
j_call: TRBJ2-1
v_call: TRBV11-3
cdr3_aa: CASSYGVKQFF

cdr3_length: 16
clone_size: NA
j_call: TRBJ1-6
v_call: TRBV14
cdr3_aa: CASSPPGTGLKSPLHF

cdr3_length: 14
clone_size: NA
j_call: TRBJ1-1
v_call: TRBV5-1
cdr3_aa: CASSLQGRVTEAFF

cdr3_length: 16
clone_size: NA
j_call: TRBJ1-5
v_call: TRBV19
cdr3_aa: CASTAGTGGLAAAQHF

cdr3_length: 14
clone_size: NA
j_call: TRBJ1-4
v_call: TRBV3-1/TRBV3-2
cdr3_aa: CASSYGPRGEKLFF

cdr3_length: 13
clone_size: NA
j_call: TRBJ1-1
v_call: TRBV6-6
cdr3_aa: CASSYSSPGEAFF

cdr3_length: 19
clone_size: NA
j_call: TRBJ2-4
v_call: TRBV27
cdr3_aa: CASSFTGTGARGGINIQYF

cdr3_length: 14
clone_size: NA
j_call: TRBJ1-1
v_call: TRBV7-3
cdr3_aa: CASSLSSSGTEAFF

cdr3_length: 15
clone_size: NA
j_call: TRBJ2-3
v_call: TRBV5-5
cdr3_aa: CASSLWAIGTDTQYF